The clone carrying this TCR beta chain was counted ten times or more. The entry originates in a study of response to subunit inactivated influenza vaccine. One entry per CDR3 protein results from TCRdb running MiXCR on the RT-PCR reads. The sample contains roughly 520,000 distinct CDR3 sequences, approximately 24% of which appear only once. Germline CDR1 SGHRS, CDR2 YFSETQ. The ends were cut back, 0 bases at V and 5 bases at J, with 9 bases in the middle. The CDR3 spans 14 residues. This TCR derives from a man in his forties or fifties who received an inactivated influenza vaccine. The chain links TRBV5-1 to TRBJ1-5, with D maybe TRBD1 (5 bases). The sample consisted of CD4+ T cells sorted from PBMCs, taken 5 days after vaccination. CDR3 region: CASSLGGGDQPQHF. CDR3 coding DNA: TGCGCCAGCAGCTTGGGTGGAGGGGATCAGCCCCAGCATTTT.